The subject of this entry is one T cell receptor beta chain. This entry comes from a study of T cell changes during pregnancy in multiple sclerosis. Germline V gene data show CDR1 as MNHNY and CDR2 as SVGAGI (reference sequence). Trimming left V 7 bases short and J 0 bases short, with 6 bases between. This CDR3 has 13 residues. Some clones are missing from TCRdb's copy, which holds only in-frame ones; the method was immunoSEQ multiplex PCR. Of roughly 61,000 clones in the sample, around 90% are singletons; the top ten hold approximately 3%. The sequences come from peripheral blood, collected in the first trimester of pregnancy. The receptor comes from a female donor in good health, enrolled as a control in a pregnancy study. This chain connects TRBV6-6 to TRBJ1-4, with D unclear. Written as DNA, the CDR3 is TGTGCCAGCACATCCCCAACTAATGAAAAACTGTTTTTT. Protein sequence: CASTSPTNEKLFF.